This TCR beta chain was identified in a study of blood T cells in healthy people across ages. Looked up from germline, CDR1 is MNHEY and CDR2 is SVGAGI. Trimming removed 1 base from V and 8 bases from J; junction bases left unmatched: 18. The CDR3 covers 18 residues. With a J-beta primer mix and a sample-barcoded 5' primer, a second PCR ran roughly 6 to 12 cycles. TCRdb processed the 5' RACE reads anew with MiXCR; each CDR3 protein has one entry. Here the sample spans about 900,000 distinct CDR3 sequences, about 48% being singletons. This clonotype was recorded a few times. Its antigen is still unknown. Study outcomes and limitations: Among long-lived donors, naive CD4+ cells were more numerous and diversity higher than in aged donors. The unknown donor CMV status may have confounded expanded clonotype changes.

Russia was home to the donors, healthy Caucasian individuals aged roughly 6 to 100. The sample was blood. The J gene is TRBJ1-2, the V gene TRBV6-5; 8 bases match TRBD1. This clonotype was sampled from a man aged 30 to 45 in good health. DNA for the CDR3: TGTGCCAGCAGTTACTTGGTTCATCGTGGCGACAGGGGACGGGGCTACACCTTC. Translated, it gives CASSYLVHRGDRGRGYTF.